This T cell receptor (beta chain) was sequenced in a study of blood T cell repertoires in COVID-19. Allocation to cohorts depended on clinical history reported by the participants. The CDR3 consists of 16 residues. Germline V gives CDR1 SGHAT, CDR2 FQNNGV. V was trimmed by 2 bases and J by 5 bases, leaving 13 bases between them. Sequencing was performed with immunoSEQ multiplex PCR; in TCRdb, only in-frame clones are kept and a portion is missing. Of 300,000 or so clones in the sample, more than 75% were seen once. Source material: PBMCs or T cells enriched from blood (not recorded which). The clonotype was recovered from a woman aged 18-35 years who had recovered from COVID-19. The rearrangement joins TRBV11-2 to TRBJ1-6; D gene uncertain. CDR3 region: CASSLRPDGDNSPLHF. Here the CDR3 DNA reads TGTGCCAGCAGCTTACGTCCTGACGGAGATAATTCACCCCTCCACTTT.